This entry is about one T cell receptor (beta chain). What it binds is not known. These data originate in a study of cytotoxic CD8 clonotypes in ibrutinib-treated CLL. Study-level information: Partial responses numbered around 25 and complete responses 2; after a median about 72 months, roughly 15 stayed remitted and approximately twelve progressed. General study results and limits: Shared public clonotypes were rare, and on treatment they either got smaller or stayed the same. The study found clonality rose at ibrutinib response, then fell toward baseline at progression.

CDR3 length: 13 residues. V lost 3 bases to trimming and J lost 7 bases; unmatched junction nucleotides: 5. The V gene's germline CDR1 is KGHSH and CDR2 LQKENI. Depths of 1 in 200,000 to 1 in 1 million T cells were the sequencing target. Generated by immunoSEQ multiplex PCR, the TCRdb table keeps only in-frame clones and is missing some. The sample holds 150,000 or so clones, about 80% seen once. This clonotype was sampled from a human donor with chronic lymphocytic leukemia. The chain couples TRBV18 to TRBJ1-2; 7 bases fit TRBD1. Here the sequenced sample was PBMCs, taken after 24 months of ibrutinib treatment. The CDR3 region has the DNA TGTGCCAGCTCACCCGGACAGGCGGGTGGCTACACCTTC. Translating it yields CASSPGQAGGYTF.